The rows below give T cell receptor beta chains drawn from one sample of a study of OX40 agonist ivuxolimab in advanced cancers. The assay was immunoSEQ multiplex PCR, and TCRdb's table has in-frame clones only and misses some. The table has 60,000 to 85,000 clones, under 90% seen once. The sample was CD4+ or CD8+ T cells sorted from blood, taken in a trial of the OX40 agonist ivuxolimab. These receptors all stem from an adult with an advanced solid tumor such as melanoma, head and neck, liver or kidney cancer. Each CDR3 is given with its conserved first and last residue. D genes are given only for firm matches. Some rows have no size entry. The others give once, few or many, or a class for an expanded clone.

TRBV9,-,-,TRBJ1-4,CASSVEMGARTNEKLFF,TGTGCCAGCAGCGTAGAGATGGGGGCCCGAACTAATGAAAAACTGTTTTTT
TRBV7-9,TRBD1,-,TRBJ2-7,CASSSGGHYEQYF,TGTGCCAGCAGCTCAGGGGGACACTACGAGCAGTACTTC
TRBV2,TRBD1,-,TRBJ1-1,CAGNRGLGTEAFF,TGTGCCGGAAACAGGGGTTTGGGCACTGAAGCTTTCTTT
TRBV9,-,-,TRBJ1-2,CASSPSRVGYTF,TGTGCCAGCAGCCCCTCCCGGGTTGGCTACACCTTC
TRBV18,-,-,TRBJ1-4,CASSPRVGSNEKLFF,TGTGCCAGCTCACCACGGGTAGGGAGCAATGAAAAACTGTTTTTT
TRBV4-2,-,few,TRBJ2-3,CASSQRTDTQYF,TGTGCCAGCAGCCAGCGCACAGATACGCAGTATTTT
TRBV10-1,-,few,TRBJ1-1,CASSYRVGTEAFF,TGCGCCAGCAGCTACAGGGTGGGCACTGAAGCTTTCTTT
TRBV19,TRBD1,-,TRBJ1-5,CASRRDRVHGDHQPQHF,TGTGCCAGTCGGCGGGACAGGGTTCATGGGGACCATCAGCCCCAGCATTTT
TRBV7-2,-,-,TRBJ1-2,CASSKTEDGYTF,TGTGCCAGCAGCAAGACAGAAGATGGCTACACCTTC
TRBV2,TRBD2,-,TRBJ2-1,CASSRTSGRNEQFF,TGTGCCAGCAGCAGGACTAGCGGGAGAAATGAGCAGTTCTTC
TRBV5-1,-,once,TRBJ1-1,CASSLSTGTEAFF,TGCGCCAGCAGCTTGTCCACAGGGACTGAAGCTTTCTTT
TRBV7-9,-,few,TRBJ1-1,CASSFAEWGGNTEAFF,TGTGCCAGCAGTTTCGCAGAATGGGGAGGGAACACTGAAGCTTTCTTT
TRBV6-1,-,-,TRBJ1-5,CASSEQGDQPQHF,TGTGCCAGCAGTGAACAGGGTGATCAGCCCCAGCATTTT
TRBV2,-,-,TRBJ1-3,CASTDRASGNTIYF,TGTGCCAGCACCGACCGTGCCTCTGGAAACACCATATATTTT
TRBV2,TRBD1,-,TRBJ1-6,CASQIGQGGSPLHF,TGTGCCAGCCAGATAGGACAGGGAGGATCACCCCTCCACTTT
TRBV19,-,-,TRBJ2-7,CASRVGPGRGYEQYF,TGTGCCAGTAGGGTTGGGCCTGGTAGGGGCTACGAGCAGTACTTC
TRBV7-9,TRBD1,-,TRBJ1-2,CASTGSDRGYGYTF,TGTGCCAGCACCGGTTCGGACAGGGGGTATGGCTACACCTTC
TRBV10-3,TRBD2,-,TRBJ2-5,CAISPVRTSQSSETQYF,TGTGCCATCAGTCCCGTAAGGACTAGTCAGAGTTCGGAGACCCAGTACTTC
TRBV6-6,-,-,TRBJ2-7,CASSYPGASYEQYF,TGTGCCAGCAGTTACCCTGGGGCCTCCTACGAGCAGTACTTC
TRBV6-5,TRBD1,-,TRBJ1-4,CASSGQGATNEKLFF,TGTGCCAGCAGTGGCCAGGGGGCAACTAATGAAAAACTGTTTTTT
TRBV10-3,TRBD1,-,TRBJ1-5,CAISGRQGSNQPQHF,TGTGCCATCAGTGGTAGACAGGGGAGCAATCAGCCCCAGCATTTT
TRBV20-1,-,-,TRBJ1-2,CSAGEYGYTF,TGCAGTGCGGGGGAGTATGGCTACACCTTC
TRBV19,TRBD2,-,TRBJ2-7,CASSSGLAGGGYEQYF,TGTGCCAGTAGTAGCGGACTAGCGGGAGGAGGGTACGAGCAGTACTTC
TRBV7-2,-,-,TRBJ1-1,CASSFGRMNTEAFF,TGTGCCAGCAGCTTCGGACGAATGAACACTGAAGCTTTCTTT
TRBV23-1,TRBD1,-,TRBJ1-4,CASSQIGQGRNEKLFF,TGCGCCAGCAGTCAGATCGGACAGGGCCGAAATGAAAAACTGTTTTTT
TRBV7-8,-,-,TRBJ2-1,CASTTTRRNNEQFF,TGTGCCAGCACCACCACGCGTCGTAACAATGAGCAGTTCTTC